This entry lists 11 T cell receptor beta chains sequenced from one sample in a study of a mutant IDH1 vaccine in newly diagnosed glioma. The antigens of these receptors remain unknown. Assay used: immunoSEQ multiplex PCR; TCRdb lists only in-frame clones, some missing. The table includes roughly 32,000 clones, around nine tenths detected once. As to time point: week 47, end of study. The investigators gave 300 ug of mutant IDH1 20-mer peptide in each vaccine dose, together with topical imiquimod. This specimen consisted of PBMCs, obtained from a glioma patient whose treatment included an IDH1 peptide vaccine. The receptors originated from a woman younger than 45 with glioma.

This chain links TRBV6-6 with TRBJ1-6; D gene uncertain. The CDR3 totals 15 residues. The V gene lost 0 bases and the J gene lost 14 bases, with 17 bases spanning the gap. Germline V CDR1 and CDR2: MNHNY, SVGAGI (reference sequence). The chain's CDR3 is CASSYSGEGGKALHF. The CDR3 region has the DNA TGTGCCAGCAGTTACTCCGGGGAGGGCGGCAAAGCCCTCCACTTT.

Written as DNA, the CDR3 is TGTGCCAGCAGCTCGCGTACTGGACAAGAGACCCAGTACTTC. Its translation is CASSSRTGQETQYF. This chain connects TRBV7-6 to TRBJ2-5; unclear D gene. Germline V gene sequence: CDR1 SGHVS, CDR2 FNYEAQ. The CDR3 is 14 residues long. The ends were cut back, 4 bases at V and 2 bases at J, with 11 bases in the middle.

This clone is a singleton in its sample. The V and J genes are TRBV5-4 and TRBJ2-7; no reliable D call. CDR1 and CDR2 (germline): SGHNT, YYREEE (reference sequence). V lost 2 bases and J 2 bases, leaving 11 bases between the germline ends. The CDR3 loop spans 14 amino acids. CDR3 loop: CASSFFGETYEQYF. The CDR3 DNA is TGTGCCAGCAGCTTTTTTGGGGAAACCTACGAGCAGTACTTC. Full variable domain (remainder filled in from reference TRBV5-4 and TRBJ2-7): ETGVTQSPTHLIKTRGQQVTLRCSSQSGHNTVSWYQQALGQGPQFIFQYYREEENGRGNFPPRFSGLQFPNYSSELNVNALELDDSALYLCASSFFGETYEQYFGPGTRLTVT.

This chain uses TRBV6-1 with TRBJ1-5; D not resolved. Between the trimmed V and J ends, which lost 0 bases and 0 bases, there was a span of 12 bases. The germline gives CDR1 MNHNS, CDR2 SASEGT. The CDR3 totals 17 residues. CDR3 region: CASSEAMAVFSNQPQHF. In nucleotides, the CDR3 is TGTGCCAGCAGTGAAGCGATGGCGGTATTTAGCAATCAGCCCCAGCATTTT.

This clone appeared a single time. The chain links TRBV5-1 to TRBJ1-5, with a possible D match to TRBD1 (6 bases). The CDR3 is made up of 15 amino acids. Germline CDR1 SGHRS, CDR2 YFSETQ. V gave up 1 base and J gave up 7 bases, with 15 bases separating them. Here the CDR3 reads CASSLSGHPRQPQHF. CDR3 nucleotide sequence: TGCGCCAGCAGCTTGTCGGGACACCCCCGCCAGCCCCAGCATTTT.

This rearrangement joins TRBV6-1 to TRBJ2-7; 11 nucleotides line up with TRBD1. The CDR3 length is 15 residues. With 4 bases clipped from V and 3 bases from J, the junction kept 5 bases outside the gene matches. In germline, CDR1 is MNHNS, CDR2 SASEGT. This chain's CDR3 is CASSAVGTGGYEQYF. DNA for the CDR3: TGTGCCAGCAGTGCGGTGGGGACAGGGGGCTACGAGCAGTACTTC.

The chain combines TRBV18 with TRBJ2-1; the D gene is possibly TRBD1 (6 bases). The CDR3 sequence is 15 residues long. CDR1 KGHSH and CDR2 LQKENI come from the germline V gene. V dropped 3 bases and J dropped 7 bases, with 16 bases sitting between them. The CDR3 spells CASSPLQGSQNEQFF. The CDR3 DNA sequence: TGTGCCAGCTCACCCCTACAGGGATCCCAGAATGAGCAGTTCTTC.

The CDR3 DNA is TGCAGCGTCCTCACCGGGGAGCTGTTTTTT. Its protein product is CSVLTGELFF. This chain links TRBV29-1 with TRBJ2-2; no definite D call. This CDR3 comprises 10 residues. The V gene lost 6 bases and the J gene lost 4 bases, with 3 bases spanning the gap. Germline V gene sequence: CDR1 SQVTM, CDR2 ANQGSEA.

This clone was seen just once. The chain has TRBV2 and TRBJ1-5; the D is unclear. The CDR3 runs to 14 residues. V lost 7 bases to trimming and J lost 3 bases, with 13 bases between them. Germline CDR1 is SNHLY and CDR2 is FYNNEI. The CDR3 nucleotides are TGTGCCAGCAAGATTCAGGCCCTCAATCAGCCCCAGCATTTT. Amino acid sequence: CASKIQALNQPQHF.

The CDR3 DNA is TGTGCCAGCAGTTTGGACCGAAGCTCTGGAAACACCATATATTTT. This sequence encodes CASSLDRSSGNTIYF. The V gene is TRBV6-5, the J gene TRBJ1-3; the D is unclear. CDR3 length equals 15 residues. Germline V gene sequence: CDR1 MNHEY, CDR2 SVGAGI. Trimming shortened V by 4 bases and J by 0 bases, and 10 bases separated the two germline ends.

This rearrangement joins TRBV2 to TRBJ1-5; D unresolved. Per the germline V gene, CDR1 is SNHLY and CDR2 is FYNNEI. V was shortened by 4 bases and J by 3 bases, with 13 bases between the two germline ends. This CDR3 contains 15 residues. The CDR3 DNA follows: TGTGCCAGCAGTGTTGGCAGACGGGTCAATCAGCCCCAGCATTTT. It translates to CASSVGRRVNQPQHF. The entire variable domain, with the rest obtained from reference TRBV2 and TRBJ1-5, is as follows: EPEVTQTPSHQVTQMGQEVILRCVPISNHLYFYWYRQILGQKVEFLVSFYNNEISEKSEIFDDQFSVERPDGSNFTLKIRSTKLEDSAMYFCASSVGRRVNQPQHFGDGTRLSIL.